A single sample is the source of the 10 T cell receptor beta chains below, sequenced in a study of PD-1 blockade in classical Hodgkin lymphoma. After autologous stem cell transplantation all patients relapsed, and prior brentuximab vedotin exposure differed between cohorts. Only in-frame clones appear in the TCRdb table, and some are missing; sequencing was by immunoSEQ multiplex PCR. This table has fewer than 50,000 clones, about 90% appearing once. The sequencing used peripheral blood mononuclear cells (PBMCs), collected at baseline. These TCRs come from a human donor with classical Hodgkin lymphoma.

This chain links TRBV25-1 with TRBJ2-3; 7 positions agree with TRBD2. Trimming cost V 0 bases and J 3 bases; bases outside gene matches: 3. This CDR3 is built from 15 residues. Looked up from germline, CDR1 is MGHDK and CDR2 is SYGVNS. In DNA, the CDR3 is TGTGCCAGCAGTGAATATCGGGGGGTAACAGATACGCAGTATTTT. Protein product: CASSEYRGVTDTQYF.

The J gene is TRBJ1-1, the V gene TRBV28; D remains unclear. This CDR3 has 14 amino acids. CDR1 is MDHEN, CDR2 SYDVKM, per germline. V was cut by 2 bases and J by 0 bases, with 7 bases left in between. The CDR3 reads CASSLVAMNTEAFF. In DNA form, the CDR3 reads TGTGCCAGCAGTTTAGTGGCGATGAACACTGAAGCTTTCTTT.

J is TRBJ2-7 and V is TRBV18; 10 bases line up with TRBD1. The CDR3 length is 14 residues. Per germline, CDR1 KGHSH and CDR2 LQKENI. V lost 6 bases and J lost 6; bases outside the gene matches: 8. CDR3 nucleotide sequence: TGTGCCAGCTCCCCTCGGACAGGGGGGGGCGAGCAGTACTTC. Its translation is CASSPRTGGGEQYF.

The gene calls are TRBV27 and TRBJ2-1; perhaps TRBD2 as D (5 bases). The CDR3 is 13 amino acids. CDR1 is MNHEY and CDR2 is SMNVEV in the germline V gene (reference sequence). The germline V and J ends were trimmed by 5 bases and 8 bases, with 13 bases remaining between them. CDR3 nucleotides: TGTGCCAGCAGTCAAGAGGAGGTCTATGAGCAGTTCTTC. It translates to CASSQEEVYEQFF.

The genes are TRBV4-2 and TRBJ2-4, with D perhaps TRBD2 (7 bases). Germline CDR1 is LGHNA and CDR2 is YNFKEQ. Trimming took off 0 bases at V and 2 bases at J, with 14 bases between the two ends. The CDR3 totals 17 residues. This CDR3 is CASSQDRVGGPKNIQYF. The CDR3 bases are TGTGCCAGCAGCCAAGATCGGGTCGGGGGGCCCAAAAACATTCAGTACTTC.

The J gene is TRBJ2-1, the V gene TRBV7-9; unclear D gene. With 2 bases removed from V and 11 bases from J, the gap between germline ends came to 22 bases. CDR3 length: 16 amino acids. Per the germline V gene, CDR1 is SEHNR and CDR2 is FQNEAQ (reference sequence). The DNA of the CDR3 is TGTGCCAGCAGCTTACCTCCCAGAGAGCCCCCCGGCAAGCAGTTCTTC. This sequence encodes CASSLPPREPPGKQFF.

This clone was seen a few times. This chain's CDR3 is CASSFRSEQETQYF. In DNA form, the CDR3 reads TGTGCCAGCAGCTTTAGGAGCGAGCAAGAGACCCAGTACTTC. The chain links TRBV7-9 to TRBJ2-5; D gene uncertain. The germline V gene encodes CDR1 SEHNR and CDR2 FQNEAQ (reference sequence). The CDR3 length is 14 residues. With 3 bases removed from V and 2 bases from J, the gap between germline ends came to 10 bases.

V is TRBV18 and J is TRBJ2-1, with no clear D. The CDR3 sequence is 17 residues long. V lost 3 bases and J lost 2, with 17 bases in between. Per the germline V gene, CDR1 is KGHSH and CDR2 is LQKENI. For the CDR3, the DNA is TGTGCCAGCTCACCCTTGGCAGCTACCAACCCCTACAATGAGCAGTTCTTC. Translation gives CASSPLAATNPYNEQFF.

This chain connects TRBV2 to TRBJ2-7; weak D call: TRBD2 (5 bases). The length of the CDR3 is 13 residues. From germline, CDR1 is SNHLY and CDR2 FYNNEI. Trimming took 6 bases from V and 6 from J, leaving 15 bases between them. In DNA, the CDR3 is TGTGCCAGCAGCAGTGGAAGAGGAGGCGAGCAGTACTTC. Amino acids: CASSSGRGGEQYF.

The rearrangement joins TRBV7-8 to TRBJ2-7, with TRBD2 identical over 10 bases. J gave up 0 bases and V 1 base, and 3 bases lay outside the gene matches. Per the germline V gene, CDR1 is SGHVS and CDR2 is FQNEAQ. The CDR3 runs to 16 residues. The CDR3 reads CASSLELAGPSYEQYF. The CDR3 DNA follows: TGTGCCAGCAGCTTAGAACTAGCGGGGCCCTCCTACGAGCAGTACTTC.